A single sample is the source of the 8 T cell receptor beta chains below, sequenced in a study of blood T cell repertoires in COVID-19. Assay used: immunoSEQ multiplex PCR; TCRdb lists only in-frame clones, some missing. Of 90,000 or so clones listed, about 91% are singletons. Material for sequencing was peripheral blood. These receptors came from a man aged 60 to 75 with acute or convalescent COVID-19.

The CDR3 loop is CASSRDRGANTEAFF. For the CDR3, the DNA is TGTGCCAGCAGCCGAGACAGGGGAGCGAACACTGAAGCTTTCTTT. The chain has TRBV7-3 and TRBJ1-1; TRBD1 matches at 8 bases. The CDR3 length is 15 residues. The trim removed 5 bases at V and 1 base at J, leaving 6 bases unmatched. Germline assignment: CDR1 SGHTA and CDR2 FQGTGA.

To note about this clone: Germline and junction disagree at one end, which may indicate a read error. The chain uses TRBV12-3 or TRBV12-4 and TRBJ2-1; tentatively, D is TRBD1 (5 bases). This CDR3 region has 12 residues. For the CDR3, the DNA is TGTGCCAGCAGCTCCCGGCAGGGAATGATTATCTTC. Amino acids: CASSSRQGMIIF.

V is TRBV5-4 and J is TRBJ1-2; 7 bases map to TRBD1. The CDR3 has 14 residues. The germline CDR1 and CDR2 sequences are SGHNT and YYREEE (reference sequence). V shed 5 bases and J 8 bases; nucleotides not matched to a gene: 12. The CDR3 bases are TGTGCCAGCAGTCCCCGGGACAGCGGTGAGGGCTACACCTTC. It encodes CASSPRDSGEGYTF. The full variable domain, rest sourced from reference TRBV5-4 and TRBJ1-2, is ETGVTQSPTHLIKTRGQQVTLRCSSQSGHNTVSWYQQALGQGPQFIFQYYREEENGRGNFPPRFSGLQFPNYSSELNVNALELDDSALYLCASSPRDSGEGYTFGSGTRLTVV.

The chain combines TRBV5-4 with TRBJ2-7; TRBD2 matches at 11 bases. Trimming cost V 0 bases and J 5 bases; bases outside gene matches: 7. CDR1 and CDR2 (germline): SGHNT, YYREEE (reference sequence). The CDR3 length is 16 residues. As DNA, the CDR3 is TGTGCCAGCAGCTTGGGACTAGCGGGAAGGTCGAACGAGCAGTACTTC. Its translation is CASSLGLAGRSNEQYF.

V and J are TRBV3-1 (or the pseudogene TRBV3-2) and TRBJ1-2, with 7 bases lining up with TRBD1. After removal of 6 bases from V and 2 bases from J, the junction contained 6 bases not matched to a gene. The germline CDR1 and CDR2 sequences are LGHDT and YNNKEL (reference sequence). The CDR3 contains 14 residues. In nucleotides, the CDR3 is TGTGCCAGCAGTCGGGACAGATGGAACTATGGCTACACCTTC. It yields the protein CASSRDRWNYGYTF.

The chain uses TRBV5-1 and TRBJ2-2, with D uncertain. Per germline, CDR1 SGHRS and CDR2 YFSETQ. The V end lost 4 bases, the J end lost 7 bases, and 17 bases lay between the germline ends. The length of the CDR3 is 15 residues. This chain's CDR3 is CASSLLASRIGELFF. CDR3 sequence (DNA): TGCGCCAGCAGCCTGTTGGCTAGTCGGATCGGGGAGCTGTTTTTT. The complete variable domain, with remaining parts taken from reference TRBV5-1 and TRBJ2-2, reads KAGVTQTPRYLIKTRGQQVTLSCSPISGHRSVSWYQQTPGQGLQFLFEYFSETQRNKGNFPGRFSGRQFSNSRSEMNVSTLELGDSALYLCASSLLASRIGELFFGEGSRLTVL.

The CDR3 protein is CASSYSWDRTNEKLFF. The CDR3, as DNA: TGTGCCAGCAGTTATTCCTGGGACAGAACAAATGAAAAACTGTTTTTT. V and J are TRBV6-5 and TRBJ1-4, with TRBD1 matching 7 bases. The CDR3 is 16 amino acids. V lost 3 bases to trimming and J lost 5 bases; unmatched junction nucleotides: 9. Germline V gives CDR1 MNHEY, CDR2 SVGAGI.

The chain joins TRBV30 to TRBJ1-2; D not certain. The CDR3 extends over 11 amino acids. Germline lookup yields CDR1 GTSNPN and CDR2 SVGIG (reference sequence). V lost 5 bases, J lost 8 bases, and 12 bases lay in between. For the CDR3, the DNA is TGTGCCTGGGGCCCTTCCAGGGGCTACACCTTC. It yields the protein CAWGPSRGYTF.